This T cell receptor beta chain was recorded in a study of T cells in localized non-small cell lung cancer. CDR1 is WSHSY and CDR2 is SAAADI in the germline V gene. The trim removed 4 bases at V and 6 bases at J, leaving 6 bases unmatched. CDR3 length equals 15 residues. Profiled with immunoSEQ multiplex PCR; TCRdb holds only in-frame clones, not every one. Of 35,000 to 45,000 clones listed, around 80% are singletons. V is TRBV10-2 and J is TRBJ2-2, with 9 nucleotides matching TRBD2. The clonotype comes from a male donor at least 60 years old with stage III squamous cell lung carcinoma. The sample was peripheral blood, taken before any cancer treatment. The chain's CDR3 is CASSASGIVPGELFF. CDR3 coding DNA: TGCGCCAGCAGTGCTAGCGGGATCGTCCCCGGGGAGCTGTTTTTT.